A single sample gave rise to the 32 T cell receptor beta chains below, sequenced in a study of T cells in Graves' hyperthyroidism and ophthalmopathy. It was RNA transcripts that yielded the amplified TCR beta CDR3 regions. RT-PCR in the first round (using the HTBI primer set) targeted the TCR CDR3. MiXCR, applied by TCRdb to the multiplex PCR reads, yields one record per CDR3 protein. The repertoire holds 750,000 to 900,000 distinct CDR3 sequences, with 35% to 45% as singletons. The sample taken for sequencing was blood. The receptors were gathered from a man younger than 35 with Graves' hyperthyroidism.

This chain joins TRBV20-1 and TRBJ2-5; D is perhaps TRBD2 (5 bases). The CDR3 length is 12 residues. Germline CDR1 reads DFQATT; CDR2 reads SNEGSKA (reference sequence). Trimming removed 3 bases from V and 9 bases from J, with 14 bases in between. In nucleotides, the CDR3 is TGCAGTGCTAGCCCGGGAAATCAGCCCCAGTACTTC. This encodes CSASPGNQPQYF.

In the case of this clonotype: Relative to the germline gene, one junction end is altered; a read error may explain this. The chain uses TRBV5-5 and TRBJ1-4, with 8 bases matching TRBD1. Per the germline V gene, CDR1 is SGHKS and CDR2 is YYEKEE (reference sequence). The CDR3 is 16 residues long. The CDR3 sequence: CASSLGSGTGNEKLFF. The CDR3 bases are TGCGCCAGCAGCTTGGGCTCCGGGACAGGCAATGAAAAACTGTTTTTT.

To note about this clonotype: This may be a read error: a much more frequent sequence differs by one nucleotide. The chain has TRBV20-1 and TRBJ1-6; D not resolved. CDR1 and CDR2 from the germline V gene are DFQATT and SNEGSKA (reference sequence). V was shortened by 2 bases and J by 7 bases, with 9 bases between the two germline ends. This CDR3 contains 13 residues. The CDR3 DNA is TGCAGTGCTAGACAGTATGGAAATTCACCCCTCCACTTT. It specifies CSARQYGNSPLHF.

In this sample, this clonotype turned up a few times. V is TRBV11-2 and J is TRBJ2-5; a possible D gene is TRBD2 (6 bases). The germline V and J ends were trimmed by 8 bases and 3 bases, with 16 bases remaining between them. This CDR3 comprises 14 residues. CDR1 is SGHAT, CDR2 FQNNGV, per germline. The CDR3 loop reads CASSLNSGEETQYF. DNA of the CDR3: TGTGCCAGCTCCCTGAATAGCGGAGAAGAGACCCAGTACTTC. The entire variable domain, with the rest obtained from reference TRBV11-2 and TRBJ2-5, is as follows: EAGVAQSPRYKIIEKRQSVAFWCNPISGHATLYWYQQILGQGPKLLIQFQNNGVVDDSQLPKDRFSAERLKGVDSTLKIQPAKLEDSAVYLCASSLNSGEETQYFGPGTRLLVL.

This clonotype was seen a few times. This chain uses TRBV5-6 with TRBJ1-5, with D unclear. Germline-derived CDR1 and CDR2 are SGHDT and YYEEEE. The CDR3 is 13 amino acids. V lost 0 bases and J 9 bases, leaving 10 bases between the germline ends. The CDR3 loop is CASSLGGGLPQHF. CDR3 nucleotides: TGTGCCAGCAGCTTGGGGGGAGGTTTGCCCCAGCATTTT.

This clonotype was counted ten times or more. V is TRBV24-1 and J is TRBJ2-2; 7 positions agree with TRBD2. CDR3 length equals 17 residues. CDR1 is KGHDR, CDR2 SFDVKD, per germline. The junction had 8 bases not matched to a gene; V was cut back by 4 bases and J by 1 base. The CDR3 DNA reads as TGTGCCACCAGTGAACCACTAGCGACCCTGAACACCGGGGAGCTGTTTTTT. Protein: CATSEPLATLNTGELFF.

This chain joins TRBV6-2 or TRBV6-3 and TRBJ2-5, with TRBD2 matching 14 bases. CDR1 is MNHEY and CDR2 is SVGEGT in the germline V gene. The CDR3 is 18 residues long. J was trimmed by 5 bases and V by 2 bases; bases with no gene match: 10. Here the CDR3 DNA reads TGTGCCAGCAGTTACACCGGGACTAGCGGGAGTAGTTCCGAGACCCAGTACTTC. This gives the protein CASSYTGTSGSSSETQYF.

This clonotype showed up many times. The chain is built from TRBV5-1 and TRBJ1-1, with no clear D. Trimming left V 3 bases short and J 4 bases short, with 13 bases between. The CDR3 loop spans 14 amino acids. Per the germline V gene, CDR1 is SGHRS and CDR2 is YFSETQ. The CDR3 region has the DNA TGCGCCAGCAGCTCAGACCTGGGGTTCACTGAAGCTTTCTTT. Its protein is CASSSDLGFTEAFF.

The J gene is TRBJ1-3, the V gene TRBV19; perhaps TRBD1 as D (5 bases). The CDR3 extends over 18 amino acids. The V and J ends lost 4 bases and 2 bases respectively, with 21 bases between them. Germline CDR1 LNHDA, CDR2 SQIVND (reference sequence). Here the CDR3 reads CASSTFSVPGLAGNTIYF. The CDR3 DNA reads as TGTGCCAGTAGTACCTTCTCAGTTCCGGGACTGGCTGGAAACACCATATATTTT.

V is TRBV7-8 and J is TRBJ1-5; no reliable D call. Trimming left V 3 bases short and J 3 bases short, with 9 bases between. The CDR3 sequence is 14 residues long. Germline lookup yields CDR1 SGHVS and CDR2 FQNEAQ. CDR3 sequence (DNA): TGTGCCAGCAGCTTCTGGGAATCCAATCAGCCCCAGCATTTT. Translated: CASSFWESNQPQHF.

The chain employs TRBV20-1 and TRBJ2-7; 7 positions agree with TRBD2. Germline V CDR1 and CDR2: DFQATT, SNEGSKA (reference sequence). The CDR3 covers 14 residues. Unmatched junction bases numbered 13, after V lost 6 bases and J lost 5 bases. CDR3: CSAQAGVATHEQYF. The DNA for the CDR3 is TGCAGTGCCCAGGCGGGGGTAGCGACCCACGAGCAGTACTTC.

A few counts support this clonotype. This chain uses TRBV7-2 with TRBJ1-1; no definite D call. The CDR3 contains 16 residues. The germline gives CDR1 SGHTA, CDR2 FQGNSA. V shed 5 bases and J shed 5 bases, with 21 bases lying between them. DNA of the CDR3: TGTGCCAGCAGCCAACCCCCCGCAGGTCGGTGGACTGAAGCTTTCTTT. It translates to CASSQPPAGRWTEAFF.

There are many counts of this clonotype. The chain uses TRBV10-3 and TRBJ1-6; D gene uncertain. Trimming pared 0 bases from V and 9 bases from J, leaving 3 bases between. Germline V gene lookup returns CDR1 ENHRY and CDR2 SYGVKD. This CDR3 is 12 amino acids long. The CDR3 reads CAISESISPLHF. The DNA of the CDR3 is TGTGCCATCAGTGAGTCGATTTCACCCCTCCACTTT.

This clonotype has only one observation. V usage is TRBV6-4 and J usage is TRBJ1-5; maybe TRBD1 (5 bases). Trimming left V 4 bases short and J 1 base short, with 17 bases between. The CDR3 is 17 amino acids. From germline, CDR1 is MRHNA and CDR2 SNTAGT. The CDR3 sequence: CASSARARGGSNQPQHF. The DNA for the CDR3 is TGTGCCAGCAGTGCTAGAGCTCGGGGCGGAAGCAATCAGCCCCAGCATTTT.

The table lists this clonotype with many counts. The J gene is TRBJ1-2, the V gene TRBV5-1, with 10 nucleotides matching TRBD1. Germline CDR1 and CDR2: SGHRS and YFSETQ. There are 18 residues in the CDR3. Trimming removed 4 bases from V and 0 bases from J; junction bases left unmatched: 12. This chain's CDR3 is CASSHGTGALIANYGYTF. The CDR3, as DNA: TGCGCCAGCAGCCACGGGACAGGGGCACTTATAGCTAACTATGGCTACACCTTC. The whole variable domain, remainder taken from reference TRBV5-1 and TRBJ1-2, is KAGVTQTPRYLIKTRGQQVTLSCSPISGHRSVSWYQQTPGQGLQFLFEYFSETQRNKGNFPGRFSGRQFSNSRSEMNVSTLELGDSALYLCASSHGTGALIANYGYTFGSGTRLTVV.

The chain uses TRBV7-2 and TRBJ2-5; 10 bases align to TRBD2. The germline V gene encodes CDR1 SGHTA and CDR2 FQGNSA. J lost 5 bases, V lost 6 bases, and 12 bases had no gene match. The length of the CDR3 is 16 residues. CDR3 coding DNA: TGTGCCAGCAGAGGTAGGCTTCTAGCGGGAGCGGAGACCCAGTACTTC. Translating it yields CASRGRLLAGAETQYF.

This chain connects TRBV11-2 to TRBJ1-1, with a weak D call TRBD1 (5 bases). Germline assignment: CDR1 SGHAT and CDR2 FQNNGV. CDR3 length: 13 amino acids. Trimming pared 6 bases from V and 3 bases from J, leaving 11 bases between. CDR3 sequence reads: CASSRGVDTEAFF. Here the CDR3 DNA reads TGTGCCAGCAGTCGGGGCGTGGACACTGAAGCTTTCTTT.

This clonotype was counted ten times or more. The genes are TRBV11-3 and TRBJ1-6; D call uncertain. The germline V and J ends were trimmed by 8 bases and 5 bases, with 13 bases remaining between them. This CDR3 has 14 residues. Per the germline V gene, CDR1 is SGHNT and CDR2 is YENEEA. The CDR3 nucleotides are TGTGCCAGCTCTCGGACGTACGATAATTCACCCCTCCACTTT. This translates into CASSRTYDNSPLHF. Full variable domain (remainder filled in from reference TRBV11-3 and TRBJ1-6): EAGVVQSPRYKIIEKKQPVAFWCNPISGHNTLYWYLQNLGQGPELLIRYENEEAVDDSQLPKDRFSAERLKGVDSTLKIQPAELGDSAVYLCASSRTYDNSPLHFGNGTRLTVT.

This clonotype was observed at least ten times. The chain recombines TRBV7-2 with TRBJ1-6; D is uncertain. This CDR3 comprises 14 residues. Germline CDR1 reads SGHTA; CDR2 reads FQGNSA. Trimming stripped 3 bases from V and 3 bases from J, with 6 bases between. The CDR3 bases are TGTGCCAGCAGCTTTCTGAACTATAATTCACCCCTCCACTTT. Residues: CASSFLNYNSPLHF. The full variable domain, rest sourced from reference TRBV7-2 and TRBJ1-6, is GAGVSQSPSNKVTEKGKDVELRCDPISGHTALYWYRQSLGQGLEFLIYFQGNSAPDKSGLPSDRFSAERTGGSVSTLTIQRTQQEDSAVYLCASSFLNYNSPLHFGNGTRLTVT.

DNA for the CDR3: TGTGCCAGCAGCTCAACCGGGACAGTCACTGAAGCTTTCTTT. This encodes CASSSTGTVTEAFF. V and J are TRBV5-6 and TRBJ1-1; TRBD1 matches at 7 bases. V dropped 3 bases and J dropped 4; count of bases not matched to a gene: 6. CDR1 is SGHDT, CDR2 YYEEEE, per germline. The CDR3 is 14 amino acids. Complete variable domain (other parts from reference TRBV5-6 and TRBJ1-1): DAGVTQSPTHLIKTRGQQVTLRCSPKSGHDTVSWYQQALGQGPQFIFQYYEEEERQRGNFPDRFSGHQFPNYSSELNVNALLLGDSALYLCASSSTGTVTEAFFGQGTRLTVV.

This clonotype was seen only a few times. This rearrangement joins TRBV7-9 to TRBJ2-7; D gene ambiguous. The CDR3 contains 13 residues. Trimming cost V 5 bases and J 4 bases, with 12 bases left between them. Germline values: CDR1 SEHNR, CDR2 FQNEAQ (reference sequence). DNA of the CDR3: TGTGCCAGCAGCCCCAGCCACGGGTACGAGCAGTACTTC. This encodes CASSPSHGYEQYF.

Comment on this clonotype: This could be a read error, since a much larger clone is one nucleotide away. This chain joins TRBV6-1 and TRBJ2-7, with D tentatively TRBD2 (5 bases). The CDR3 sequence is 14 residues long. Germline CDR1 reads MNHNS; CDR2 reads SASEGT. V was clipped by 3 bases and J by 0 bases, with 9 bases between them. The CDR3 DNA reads TGTGCCAGCAGTGATCAACGGGACTCCTACGAGCAGTACTTC. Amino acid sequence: CASSDQRDSYEQYF.

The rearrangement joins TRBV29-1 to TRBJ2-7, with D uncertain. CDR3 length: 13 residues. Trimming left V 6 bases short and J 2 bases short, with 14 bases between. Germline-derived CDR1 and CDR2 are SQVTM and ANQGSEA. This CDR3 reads CSVVPPPPYEQYF. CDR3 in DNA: TGCAGCGTCGTCCCGCCCCCTCCCTACGAGCAGTACTTC.

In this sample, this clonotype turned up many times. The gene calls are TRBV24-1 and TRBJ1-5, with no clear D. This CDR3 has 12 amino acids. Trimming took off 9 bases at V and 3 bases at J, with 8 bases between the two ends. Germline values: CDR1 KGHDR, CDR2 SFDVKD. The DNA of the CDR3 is TGTGCCACCGCCGAGTCCAATCAGCCCCAGCATTTT. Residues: CATAESNQPQHF.

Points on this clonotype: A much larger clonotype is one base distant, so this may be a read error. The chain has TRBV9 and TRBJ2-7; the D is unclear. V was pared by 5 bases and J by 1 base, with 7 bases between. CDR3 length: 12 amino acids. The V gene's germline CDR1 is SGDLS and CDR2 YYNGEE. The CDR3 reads CASSYESYEQYF. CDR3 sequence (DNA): TGTGCCAGCAGTTATGAATCCTACGAGCAGTACTTC.

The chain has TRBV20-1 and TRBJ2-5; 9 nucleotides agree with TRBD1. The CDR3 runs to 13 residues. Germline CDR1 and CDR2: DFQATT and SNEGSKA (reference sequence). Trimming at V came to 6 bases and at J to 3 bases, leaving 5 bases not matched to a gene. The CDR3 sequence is CSAQQGAKETQYF. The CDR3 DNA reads TGCAGTGCGCAACAGGGGGCTAAAGAGACCCAGTACTTC.

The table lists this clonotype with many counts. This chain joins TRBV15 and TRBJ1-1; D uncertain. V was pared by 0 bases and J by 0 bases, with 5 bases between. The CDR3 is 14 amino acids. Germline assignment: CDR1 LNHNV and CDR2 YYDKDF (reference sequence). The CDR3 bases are TGTGCCACCAGCAGAGACAGGATGAACACTGAAGCTTTCTTT. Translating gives CATSRDRMNTEAFF.

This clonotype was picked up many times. In nucleotides, the CDR3 is TGTGCCACCAGTGATTTAGACGCTAACTATGGCTACACCTTC. Its translation is CATSDLDANYGYTF. The chain is built from TRBV24-1 and TRBJ1-2; D gene unclear. This CDR3 spans 14 amino acids. Trimming shortened V by 1 base and J by 0 bases, and 5 bases separated the two germline ends. Germline CDR1 is KGHDR and CDR2 is SFDVKD.

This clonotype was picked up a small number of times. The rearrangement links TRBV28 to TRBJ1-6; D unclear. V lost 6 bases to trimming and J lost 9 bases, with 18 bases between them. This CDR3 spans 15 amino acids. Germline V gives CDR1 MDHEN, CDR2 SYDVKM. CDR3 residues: CASREPDQILSPLHF. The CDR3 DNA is TGTGCCAGCAGGGAGCCGGACCAGATTCTTTCACCCCTCCACTTT.

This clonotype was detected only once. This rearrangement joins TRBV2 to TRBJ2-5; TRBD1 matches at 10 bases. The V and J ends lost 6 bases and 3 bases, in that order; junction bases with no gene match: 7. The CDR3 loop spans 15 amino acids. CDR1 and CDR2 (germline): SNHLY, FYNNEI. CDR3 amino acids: CASSRDRGGEETQYF. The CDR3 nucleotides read TGTGCCAGCAGCCGGGACAGGGGAGGAGAAGAGACCCAGTACTTC.

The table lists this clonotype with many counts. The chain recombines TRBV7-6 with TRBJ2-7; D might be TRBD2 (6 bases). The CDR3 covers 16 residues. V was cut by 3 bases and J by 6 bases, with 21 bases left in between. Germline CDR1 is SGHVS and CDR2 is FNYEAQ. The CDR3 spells CASSLEGTSRMGEQYF. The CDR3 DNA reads TGTGCCAGCAGCTTGGAGGGGACTTCGCGGATGGGCGAGCAGTACTTC.

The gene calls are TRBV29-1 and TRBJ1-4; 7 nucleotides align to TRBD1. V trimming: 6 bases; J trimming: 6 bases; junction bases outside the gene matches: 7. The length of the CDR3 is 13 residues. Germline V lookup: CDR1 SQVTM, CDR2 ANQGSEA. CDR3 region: CSVIAGGDEKLFF. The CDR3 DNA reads TGCAGCGTGATCGCAGGGGGGGATGAAAAACTGTTTTTT.